This T cell receptor (beta chain) is from a study of tumor-infiltrating lymphocytes in oesophageal squamous cell carcinoma. This CDR3 is 15 amino acids long. CDR1 and CDR2 from the germline V gene are SGHTA and FQGNSA. TCRdb independently ran MiXCR on the PCR reads; one entry per CDR3 protein. The table lists 8,000 to 11,000 distinct CDR3 sequences, 63% of them singletons. This clonotype originated in a female donor with esophageal squamous cell carcinoma. Sequenced: esophageal tumor tissue. V gene TRBV7-2 combines with J gene TRBJ2-7, with TRBD2 matching 8 bases. The better agreement between TRBJ2-1 and the DNA end casts doubt on the J call. CDR3 sequence reads: CASSLEGLGVNEQFF. CDR3 coding DNA: TGTGCCAGCAGCCTGGAGGGACTAGGAGTCAATGAGCAGTTCTTC.